The 18 T cell receptor beta chains given below trace back to one sample, sequenced in a study of T cells after yellow fever vaccination (dated by TCRdb to between 2019 and 2020). The library was obtained by 5' RACE. Sequencing was carried out with an Illumina HiSeq 2500. TCRdb redid the processing of the public reads, applying fastp at Q25 and MiXCR, and retained in-frame beta chains. When rows share a CDR3 protein, they turn into one entry using the most common DNA and genes. Recorded for this sample are 300,000 to 400,000 distinct CDR3 sequences; more than 5.5% of them occurred a single time. The ten largest clonotypes hold over 14% of the sample. The intended sense of this specimen's treatment or condition label: live attenuated yellow fever vaccine strain. This specimen was PBMCs, taken 5 days after the yellow fever booster vaccination. The receptors here all came from a man aged 30 to 39 who received the YFV17D yellow fever vaccine.

There are a few counts of this clonotype. The V gene is TRBV6-5, the J gene TRBJ2-2, with D uncertain. Per germline, CDR1 MNHEY and CDR2 SVGAGI. V was shortened by 3 bases and J by 3 bases, with 8 bases between the two germline ends. This CDR3 contains 14 residues. The CDR3 nucleotides are TGTGCCAGCAGTTATATGGAATACACCGGGGAGCTGTTTTTT. Its protein is CASSYMEYTGELFF.

In this sample, this clonotype turned up a few times. The chain links TRBV20-1 to TRBJ2-3; TRBD2 matches at 10 bases. In germline, CDR1 is DFQATT, CDR2 SNEGSKA (reference sequence). The length of the CDR3 is 15 residues. The V gene end was trimmed by 5 bases and the J gene end by 4 bases; junction bases not matched to a gene: 9. CDR3 residues: CSAWPGTSAPDTQYF. CDR3 nucleotide sequence: TGCAGTGCTTGGCCCGGGACTAGCGCGCCAGATACGCAGTATTTT.

CDR3 nucleotides: TGCAGCGCCCACACCGACATGGAAAAACTGTTTTTT. This translates into CSAHTDMEKLFF. V gene TRBV29-1 combines with J gene TRBJ1-4; D gene ambiguous. The germline gives CDR1 SQVTM, CDR2 ANQGSEA. Trimming took off 7 bases at V and 8 bases at J, with 14 bases between the two ends. This CDR3 region has 12 residues.

This clonotype was counted many times. The chain recombines TRBV7-2 with TRBJ1-4, with D possibly being TRBD1 (6 bases). The CDR3 has 16 residues. Germline CDR1 is SGHTA and CDR2 is FQGNSA. V shed 5 bases and J shed 4 bases, with 17 bases lying between them. CDR3 coding DNA: TGTGCCAGCAGCGGCAGCTTGGACAGAATTAATGAAAAACTGTTTTTT. Amino acid sequence: CASSGSLDRINEKLFF. Variable domain in full (rest from reference TRBV7-2 and TRBJ1-4): GAGVSQSPSNKVTEKGKDVELRCDPISGHTALYWYRQSLGQGLEFLIYFQGNSAPDKSGLPSDRFSAERTGGSVSTLTIQRTQQEDSAVYLCASSGSLDRINEKLFFGSGTQLSVL.

The table lists this clonotype with a few counts. The V and J genes are TRBV20-1 and TRBJ2-7; a weak D match, TRBD1 (6 bases). Trimming pared 3 bases from V and 7 bases from J, leaving 19 bases between. Per the germline V gene, CDR1 is DFQATT and CDR2 is SNEGSKA (reference sequence). The CDR3 sequence is 14 residues long. DNA for the CDR3: TGCAGTGCTAGCAGGGGACGATCCTACGGGGAGCAGTACTTC. Its translation is CSASRGRSYGEQYF.

This clonotype was observed at least ten times. The chain recombines TRBV18 with TRBJ2-5, with D unresolved. Germline CDR1 and CDR2: KGHSH and LQKENI. The CDR3 extends over 15 amino acids. Trimming left V 1 base short and J 2 bases short, with 11 bases between. In DNA, the CDR3 is TGTGCCAGCTCACCACAGATGAGTCCACAAGAGACCCAGTACTTC. It codes for CASSPQMSPQETQYF.

The table lists this clonotype with a few counts. The chain has TRBV30 and TRBJ1-1, with 7 bases identical to TRBD1. This CDR3 region has 13 residues. Germline trimming cut 4 bases from V and 3 bases from J; bases unmatched to any gene: 5. In germline, CDR1 is GTSNPN, CDR2 SVGIG (reference sequence). The CDR3 loop reads CAWNPGGDTEAFF. The CDR3, as DNA: TGTGCCTGGAATCCAGGGGGGGACACTGAAGCTTTCTTT.

This chain links TRBV5-4 with TRBJ2-1, with D possibly matching TRBD1 (6 bases). The germline CDR1 and CDR2 sequences are SGHNT and YYREEE (reference sequence). This CDR3 comprises 13 residues. The V end was cut by 2 bases, the J end by 9 bases, with 12 bases between. CDR3 nucleotide sequence: TGTGCCAGCAGCTTCAGGGGTGCATTTGAGCAGTTCTTC. Protein product: CASSFRGAFEQFF.

This clonotype was detected ten times or more. This chain uses TRBV4-3 with TRBJ2-1; 12 positions match TRBD2. After removal of 0 bases from V and 12 bases from J, the junction contained 9 bases not matched to a gene. Per germline, CDR1 LGHNA and CDR2 YSLEER. This CDR3 has 16 residues. The CDR3 protein is CASSQEQQLAGGGQFF. CDR3 nucleotides: TGCGCCAGCAGCCAAGAACAGCAACTAGCGGGAGGTGGGCAGTTCTTC.

This clonotype was seen at least ten times. V is TRBV7-9 and J is TRBJ2-5; a weak D match, TRBD1 (6 bases). The CDR3 covers 13 residues. Looked up from germline, CDR1 is SEHNR and CDR2 is FQNEAQ (reference sequence). Trimming left V 5 bases short and J 4 bases short, with 11 bases between. For the CDR3, the DNA is TGTGCCAGCAGCGATACAGGGCCAGAGACCCAGTACTTC. Protein: CASSDTGPETQYF.

At least ten counts were recorded for this clonotype. The J gene is TRBJ2-7, the V gene TRBV14, with 7 bases lining up with TRBD1. Germline V gene data show CDR1 as SGHDN and CDR2 as FVKESK. Germline trimming cut 8 bases from V and 2 bases from J; bases unmatched to any gene: 6. The CDR3 is 13 residues long. In DNA, the CDR3 is TGTGCCAGCGCTTGGGACAGCACCTACGAGCAGTACTTC. This sequence encodes CASAWDSTYEQYF.

This clonotype has just a few counts. The rearrangement links TRBV4-3 to TRBJ2-3; possible D gene TRBD2, 5 bases. V was shortened by 1 base and J by 6 bases, with 20 bases between the two germline ends. The CDR3 totals 17 residues. The V gene's germline CDR1 is LGHNA and CDR2 YSLEER. The chain's CDR3 is CASSQGKESGWADTQYF. CDR3 DNA sequence: TGCGCCAGCAGCCAAGGAAAAGAAAGCGGTTGGGCTGATACGCAGTATTTT.

The rearrangement joins TRBV14 to TRBJ2-1; D is perhaps TRBD2 (7 bases). This CDR3 contains 15 residues. Per the germline V gene, CDR1 is SGHDN and CDR2 is FVKESK. V shed 3 bases and J shed 1 base, with 10 bases lying between them. The CDR3 region has the DNA TGTGCCAGCAGCCAGGGGGGGCCTTCCTACAATGAGCAGTTCTTC. Amino acid sequence: CASSQGGPSYNEQFF.

This clonotype was detected ten times or more. The V gene is TRBV25-1, the J gene TRBJ2-6; possible D gene TRBD2, 5 bases. Germline V gene lookup returns CDR1 MGHDK and CDR2 SYGVNS. The V gene lost 4 bases and the J gene lost 3 bases, with 7 bases spanning the gap. This CDR3 spans 14 amino acids. The CDR3 DNA reads as TGTGCCAGCAGTGCGGGGAGTGGGGCCAACGTCCTGACTTTC. Translated, it gives CASSAGSGANVLTF.

This clonotype appeared many times. The chain recombines TRBV7-2 with TRBJ1-2; the match to TRBD1 covers 9 bases. Germline-derived CDR1 and CDR2 are SGHTA and FQGNSA. This CDR3 is built from 15 residues. V was clipped by 5 bases and J by 7 bases; unmatched bases: 11. The CDR3 DNA follows: TGTGCCAGCAGCCCTAGAACGGGACAGGGTAGTGGCTACACCTTC. This gives the protein CASSPRTGQGSGYTF.

In this sample, this clonotype turned up a few times. The chain couples TRBV20-1 to TRBJ2-2, with TRBD2 identical over 10 bases. The germline CDR1 and CDR2 sequences are DFQATT and SNEGSKA (reference sequence). Trimming took 2 bases from V and 5 from J; bases not matched to a gene: 5. This CDR3 contains 15 residues. Written as DNA, the CDR3 is TGCAGTGCTAGACACCGGACTAGCGGTACCGGGGAGCTGTTTTTT. Protein: CSARHRTSGTGELFF.

V gene TRBV6-4 combines with J gene TRBJ1-2, with D uncertain. CDR1 MRHNA and CDR2 SNTAGT come from the germline V gene. The CDR3 totals 13 residues. V was clipped by 6 bases and J by 2 bases, with 10 bases between them. For the CDR3, the DNA is TGTGCCAGCAGGGCAGAATGGAACTATGGCTACACCTTC. Translating gives CASRAEWNYGYTF.

As to this clonotype: One end of the junction varies from germline; a read error may be responsible. The V and J genes are TRBV23-1 and TRBJ2-6; D not resolved. TRBV23-1 is identified as an open reading frame with a role that is uncertain. CDR3 length: 16 residues. CDR3 residues: CACRLPTRSGANVLTF. The CDR3 nucleotides read TGCGCCTGCAGGCTCCCGACGCGCTCTGGGGCCAACGTCCTGACTTTC.